Listed here are 30 T cell receptor beta chains from one sample, sequenced in a study of OX40 agonist ivuxolimab in advanced cancers. Only in-frame clones appear in the TCRdb table, and some are missing; sequencing was by immunoSEQ multiplex PCR. The sample shows around 48,000 clones, around 77% of them seen only once. Sequencing used CD4+ or CD8+ T cells sorted from blood, obtained in a trial of the OX40 agonist ivuxolimab. The receptors originated from an adult with an advanced solid tumor such as melanoma, head and neck, liver or kidney cancer.

The CDR3 loop reads CSAETGRGMNTEAFF. CDR3 coding DNA: TGCAGCGCCGAAACCGGCAGGGGCATGAACACTGAAGCTTTCTTT. The chain couples TRBV29-1 to TRBJ1-1; tentative D call: TRBD1 (6 bases). This CDR3 contains 15 residues. The V end was cut by 7 bases, the J end by 0 bases, with 18 bases between. Per germline, CDR1 SQVTM and CDR2 ANQGSEA.

The chain is built from TRBV28 and TRBJ1-5; 7 bases line up with TRBD1. The junction had 7 bases not matched to a gene; V was cut back by 4 bases and J by 4 bases. Germline assignment: CDR1 MDHEN and CDR2 SYDVKM. This CDR3 has 15 amino acids. CDR3 nucleotide sequence: TGTGCCAGCAGTTCCCGGGACAGCGATAATCAGCCCCAGCATTTT. This sequence encodes CASSSRDSDNQPQHF.

The table lists this clone with a few counts. The gene calls are TRBV5-5 and TRBJ1-5, with 8 nucleotides matching TRBD1. Germline-derived CDR1 and CDR2 are SGHKS and YYEKEE (reference sequence). The CDR3 is 15 amino acids. The J segment lost 5 bases and the V segment lost 2 bases, leaving 6 bases of the junction unmatched. The CDR3 region is CASSFDRGAHQPQHF. CDR3 coding DNA: TGTGCCAGCAGCTTCGACAGGGGTGCGCATCAGCCCCAGCATTTT.

The chain carries TRBV5-1 and TRBJ2-3; tentative D call: TRBD1 (5 bases). V lost 4 bases, J lost 5 bases, and 11 bases lay in between. Germline-derived CDR1 and CDR2 are SGHRS and YFSETQ. The CDR3 spans 13 residues. The CDR3 region has the DNA TGCGCCAGCAGCCTCAGGGAAGGAGATACGCAGTATTTT. Translated, it gives CASSLREGDTQYF. Variable domain in full (rest from reference TRBV5-1 and TRBJ2-3): KAGVTQTPRYLIKTRGQQVTLSCSPISGHRSVSWYQQTPGQGLQFLFEYFSETQRNKGNFPGRFSGRQFSNSRSEMNVSTLELGDSALYLCASSLREGDTQYFGPGTRLTVL.

The V and J genes are TRBV28 and TRBJ2-2; 8 bases fit TRBD2. The germline V gene has CDR1 MDHEN and CDR2 SYDVKM. The CDR3 runs to 15 residues. The J segment lost 8 bases and the V segment lost 5 bases, leaving 10 bases of the junction unmatched. The CDR3 sequence: CASSRPMAGGGELFF. The CDR3 DNA reads as TGTGCCAGCAGTCGTCCTATGGCGGGAGGTGGGGAGCTGTTTTTT.

The chain joins TRBV5-8 to TRBJ2-1; 7 bases agree with TRBD2. V trimming: 2 bases; J trimming: 0 bases; junction bases outside the gene matches: 8. The CDR3 extends over 17 amino acids. Germline-derived CDR1 and CDR2 are SGHTS and YDEGEE. CDR3 region: CASSFSPLALSYNEQFF. The CDR3, as DNA: TGTGCCAGCAGCTTCTCCCCACTAGCGCTCTCCTACAATGAGCAGTTCTTC. The variable domain in full, with the rest retrieved from reference TRBV5-8 and TRBJ2-1, is EAGVTQSPTHLIKTRGQQATLRCSPISGHTSVYWYQQALGLGLQFLLWYDEGEERNRGNFPPRFSGRQFPNYSSELNVNALELEDSALYLCASSFSPLALSYNEQFFGPGTRLTVL.

The rearrangement links TRBV18 to TRBJ2-5; 10 positions agree with TRBD1. V was pared by 3 bases and J by 3 bases, with 10 bases of the junction left unmatched. Per the germline V gene, CDR1 is KGHSH and CDR2 is LQKENI. This CDR3 contains 17 residues. The CDR3 here is CASSPTPGQGGKETQYF. DNA for the CDR3: TGTGCCAGCTCACCGACCCCTGGACAGGGGGGTAAAGAGACCCAGTACTTC.

This chain connects TRBV27 to TRBJ2-5, with a weak D call TRBD1 (5 bases). Trimming stripped 6 bases from V and 13 bases from J, with 15 bases between. The CDR3 loop spans 11 amino acids. Germline CDR1 MNHEY, CDR2 SMNVEV (reference sequence). This CDR3 reads CASSPVGQRYF. CDR3 in DNA: TGTGCCAGCAGCCCGGTGGGGCAACGGTACTTC.

This chain uses TRBV28 with TRBJ1-5; no clear D gene. Trimming pared 1 base from V and 2 bases from J, leaving 9 bases between. Germline CDR1 and CDR2: MDHEN and SYDVKM. This CDR3 region has 15 residues. The CDR3 DNA reads as TGTGCCAGCAGTTTATCTGGGTACGGCAATCAGCCCCAGCATTTT. Its protein product is CASSLSGYGNQPQHF.

The count of this clone is one. This chain uses TRBV14 with TRBJ1-2; D perhaps matches TRBD1 (5 bases). Between the trimmed V and J ends, which lost 1 base and 3 bases, there was a span of 9 bases. The germline V gene encodes CDR1 SGHDN and CDR2 FVKESK. The CDR3 spans 14 residues. This chain's CDR3 is CASSQVGRDYGYTF. CDR3 DNA sequence: TGTGCCAGCAGCCAAGTTGGCAGGGACTATGGCTACACCTTC.

This chain uses TRBV2 with TRBJ2-5, with a weak D call TRBD2 (7 bases). There are 17 residues in the CDR3. Trimming shortened V by 4 bases and J by 5 bases, and 23 bases separated the two germline ends. Germline V gene data show CDR1 as SNHLY and CDR2 as FYNNEI. In DNA form, the CDR3 reads TGTGCCAGCAGTGGGAGGACAGCGGGGACCGGAGGGGAGACCCAGTACTTC. Translated, it gives CASSGRTAGTGGETQYF.

This chain uses TRBV13 with TRBJ2-5, with 7 bases matching TRBD2. The CDR3 sequence is 15 residues long. J gave up 2 bases and V 5 bases, and 8 bases lay outside the gene matches. The V gene's germline CDR1 is PRHDT and CDR2 FYEKMQ (reference sequence). The CDR3 region has the DNA TGTGCCAGCAGCCCCGGACTAGTTGCACAAGAGACCCAGTACTTC. Amino acid sequence: CASSPGLVAQETQYF.

This clone was counted only a few times. The chain is built from TRBV5-4 and TRBJ1-1; D unclear. CDR1 SGHNT and CDR2 YYREEE come from the germline V gene (reference sequence). Trimming removed 0 bases from V and 0 bases from J, with 12 bases in between. The CDR3 covers 16 residues. CDR3 protein: CASSLGPIGLNTEAFF. CDR3 bases: TGTGCCAGCAGCTTGGGGCCCATAGGGTTGAACACTGAAGCTTTCTTT. Drawing the rest from reference TRBV5-4 and TRBJ1-1, the complete variable domain is ETGVTQSPTHLIKTRGQQVTLRCSSQSGHNTVSWYQQALGQGPQFIFQYYREEENGRGNFPPRFSGLQFPNYSSELNVNALELDDSALYLCASSLGPIGLNTEAFFGQGTRLTVV.

The genes are TRBV5-6 and TRBJ2-1, with TRBD1 as a possible D gene (5 bases). V was trimmed by 2 bases and J by 6 bases, leaving 6 bases between them. Germline V lookup: CDR1 SGHDT, CDR2 YYEEEE. This CDR3 is 12 amino acids long. The chain's CDR3 is CASSFRGNEQFF. The CDR3 DNA reads as TGTGCCAGCAGCTTTAGGGGCAATGAGCAGTTCTTC.

J is TRBJ2-7 and V is TRBV27; D is perhaps TRBD1 or TRBD2 (5 bases each). CDR3 length equals 14 residues. V was pared by 2 bases and J by 6 bases, with 14 bases between. Germline CDR1 and CDR2: MNHEY and SMNVEV (reference sequence). CDR3 nucleotides: TGTGCCAGCAGTTTAGTTGGGGGTGGGCGCGAGCAGTACTTC. Translated, it gives CASSLVGGGREQYF.

This clone was counted once. V usage is TRBV2 and J usage is TRBJ2-2; 8 positions agree with TRBD2. V was pared by 7 bases and J by 7 bases, with 8 bases of the junction left unmatched. This CDR3 has 14 amino acids. Germline V gene data show CDR1 as SNHLY and CDR2 as FYNNEI. The CDR3, as DNA: TGTGCCAGCATCCCGACTAGCGTCGTCGGGGAGCTGTTTTTT. Amino acid sequence: CASIPTSVVGELFF. Supplemented by reference TRBV2 and TRBJ2-2, the full variable domain reads EPEVTQTPSHQVTQMGQEVILRCVPISNHLYFYWYRQILGQKVEFLVSFYNNEISEKSEIFDDQFSVERPDGSNFTLKIRSTKLEDSAMYFCASIPTSVVGELFFGEGSRLTVL.

The chain couples TRBV10-3 to TRBJ2-2; no definite D call. The germline V and J ends were trimmed by 3 bases and 7 bases, with 9 bases remaining between them. This CDR3 contains 13 residues. Germline V CDR1 and CDR2: ENHRY, SYGVKD. DNA of the CDR3: TGTGCCATCAGTGAAAATTCCCGCGGGGAGCTGTTTTTT. It encodes CAISENSRGELFF.

In nucleotides, the CDR3 is TGTGCTAGTGGTCCCGGGACAGGGAACACTGAAGCTTTCTTT. Translating it yields CASGPGTGNTEAFF. The chain is built from TRBV12-5 and TRBJ1-1; TRBD1 matches 8 bases. CDR1 is LGHNT and CDR2 is FRNRAP in the germline V gene. Unmatched junction bases numbered 3, after V lost 5 bases and J lost 1 base. The CDR3 extends over 14 amino acids.

The table lists this clone with a few counts. The chain carries TRBV19 and TRBJ2-7; D perhaps matches TRBD1 (6 bases). CDR1 and CDR2 from the germline V gene are LNHDA and SQIVND (reference sequence). The V end lost 5 bases, the J end lost 0 bases, and 17 bases lay between the germline ends. The CDR3 covers 16 residues. CDR3 loop: CASSLAHRASSYEQYF. In DNA form, the CDR3 reads TGTGCCAGTAGTCTCGCTCACAGGGCGAGCTCCTACGAGCAGTACTTC.

The chain carries TRBV9 and TRBJ2-1, with 8 bases identical to TRBD1. Germline V lookup: CDR1 SGDLS, CDR2 YYNGEE. The junction had 4 bases not matched to a gene; V was cut back by 0 bases and J by 2 bases. The CDR3 has 16 residues. The CDR3 sequence is CASSVDGQGAYNEQFF. CDR3 DNA sequence: TGTGCCAGCAGCGTAGACGGACAGGGCGCCTACAATGAGCAGTTCTTC. Filled out from reference TRBV9 and TRBJ2-1, the complete variable domain reads DSGVTQTPKHLITATGQRVTLRCSPRSGDLSVYWYQQSLDQGLQFLIQYYNGEERAKGNILERFSAQQFPDLHSELNLSSLELGDSALYFCASSVDGQGAYNEQFFGPGTRLTVL.

This clone occurred a few times. V usage is TRBV30 and J usage is TRBJ2-3; D call uncertain. The CDR3 contains 12 residues. The V end lost 3 bases, the J end lost 0 bases, and 4 bases lay between the germline ends. The germline V gene encodes CDR1 GTSNPN and CDR2 SVGIG (reference sequence). DNA for the CDR3: TGTGCCTGGAGCGGGAGCACAGATACGCAGTATTTT. It yields the protein CAWSGSTDTQYF.

This chain connects TRBV6-5 to TRBJ1-6; TRBD1 might be the D (6 bases). Trimming left V 7 bases short and J 5 bases short, with 12 bases between. From germline, CDR1 is MNHEY and CDR2 SVGAGI. The CDR3 is 14 residues long. DNA for the CDR3: TGTGCCAGCAAGCCGGGACAAGATAATTCACCCCTCCACTTT. This translates into CASKPGQDNSPLHF.

The chain uses TRBV19 and TRBJ2-3; 13 bases fit TRBD2. The CDR3 has 16 amino acids. V shed 7 bases, J shed 7 bases, and the junction held 11 bases outside the gene matches. Germline V CDR1 and CDR2: LNHDA, SQIVND (reference sequence). The CDR3 bases are TGTGCCAGTACCCCCGGGACTAGCGGGAACTCTAATACGCAGTATTTT. Translating it yields CASTPGTSGNSNTQYF. Filled out from reference TRBV19 and TRBJ2-3, the complete variable domain reads DGGITQSPKYLFRKEGQNVTLSCEQNLNHDAMYWYRQDPGQGLRLIYYSQIVNDFQKGDIAEGYSVSREKKESFPLTVTSAQKNPTAFYLCASTPGTSGNSNTQYFGPGTRLTVL.

The chain employs TRBV7-6 and TRBJ2-3; no reliable D call. The CDR3 runs to 13 residues. V lost 6 bases and J lost 6, with 13 bases in between. In germline, CDR1 is SGHVS, CDR2 FNYEAQ. CDR3: CASSHAVTDTQYF. The DNA of the CDR3 is TGTGCCAGCAGTCATGCGGTAACGGATACGCAGTATTTT. Full variable domain (rest looked up from reference TRBV7-6 and TRBJ2-3): GAGVSQSPRYKVTKRGQDVALRCDPISGHVSLYWYRQALGQGPEFLTYFNYEAQQDKSGLPNDRFSAERPEGSISTLTIQRTEQRDSAMYRCASSHAVTDTQYFGPGTRLTVL.

The gene calls are TRBV2 and TRBJ1-2; D perhaps matches TRBD1 (6 bases). This CDR3 spans 14 amino acids. V was cut by 9 bases and J by 3 bases, with 17 bases left in between. Germline V lookup: CDR1 SNHLY, CDR2 FYNNEI. CDR3 protein: CASEPQGLDYGYTF. DNA for the CDR3: TGTGCCAGTGAACCACAGGGTCTTGACTATGGCTACACCTTC.

The rearrangement links TRBV5-8 to TRBJ2-7; D call uncertain. This CDR3 spans 14 amino acids. Germline V gene lookup returns CDR1 SGHTS and CDR2 YDEGEE. V was pared by 2 bases and J by 0 bases, with 9 bases between. In nucleotides, the CDR3 is TGTGCCAGCAGCTTAGGACCAGGCTCCTACGAGCAGTACTTC. Its translation: CASSLGPGSYEQYF.

The CDR3, as DNA: TGTGCCAGCAGCTTATCACAGCATCAAGAGACCCAGTACTTC. Translating gives CASSLSQHQETQYF. The rearrangement links TRBV11-3 to TRBJ2-5; D not certain. V shed 2 bases and J shed 2 bases, with 9 bases lying between them. Germline V CDR1 and CDR2: SGHNT, YENEEA. The CDR3 runs 14 residues.

The J gene is TRBJ1-5, the V gene TRBV28, with D hard to call. The CDR3 totals 15 residues. V shed 10 bases and J shed 0 bases, with 16 bases lying between them. Germline CDR1 reads MDHEN; CDR2 reads SYDVKM. The CDR3 loop is CATLGSPYSNQPQHF. The CDR3, as DNA: TGTGCCACGCTGGGGAGTCCCTATAGCAATCAGCCCCAGCATTTT.

The J gene is TRBJ1-1, the V gene TRBV19; no clear D gene. The CDR3 runs 14 residues. Germline CDR1 and CDR2: LNHDA and SQIVND (reference sequence). V was pared by 1 base and J by 4 bases, with 10 bases between. The CDR3 region is CASSIVEGITEAFF. The CDR3 nucleotides are TGTGCCAGTAGTATAGTAGAGGGTATCACTGAAGCTTTCTTT.

The rearrangement joins TRBV4-2 to TRBJ1-5; D unresolved. The CDR3 runs to 13 residues. V was trimmed by 5 bases and J by 4 bases, leaving 9 bases between them. Germline V CDR1 and CDR2: LGHNA, YNFKEQ. The CDR3 sequence: CASSLGRNQPQHF. In nucleotides, the CDR3 is TGTGCCAGCAGCTTGGGAAGAAATCAGCCCCAGCATTTT.